Presented here are 3 T cell receptor beta chains from one specimen sequenced in a study of response to subunit inactivated influenza vaccine. In TCRdb, the RT-PCR reads were re-called with MiXCR into one record per CDR3 protein. The sample yields hundreds of thousands of distinct CDR3 sequences, around a sixth seen once. Sequencing was performed on PBMCs from blood, taken 11 to 12 days after vaccination. These receptors were taken from a man aged 45-60 years who received an inactivated influenza vaccine.

The table lists this clonotype with a few counts. In DNA, the CDR3 is TGTGCCAGCAGCTTAGGTCCTCGGGGATTGAACACTGAAGCTTTCTTT. It encodes CASSLGPRGLNTEAFF. This chain uses TRBV7-9 with TRBJ1-1, with D uncertain. The CDR3 sequence is 16 residues long. V was cut by 1 base and J by 0 bases, with 12 bases left in between. In germline, CDR1 is SEHNR, CDR2 FQNEAQ (reference sequence).

This clonotype was observed a handful of times. J is TRBJ1-2 and V is TRBV5-1, with D perhaps TRBD1 (6 bases). The CDR3 is made up of 16 amino acids. Germline values: CDR1 SGHRS, CDR2 YFSETQ. V was pared by 0 bases and J by 2 bases, with 14 bases between. The CDR3 loop is CASSLAPQQGNYGYTF. CDR3 sequence (DNA): TGCGCCAGCAGCTTGGCTCCCCAACAGGGAAACTATGGCTACACCTTC. Complete variable domain (other parts from reference TRBV5-1 and TRBJ1-2): KAGVTQTPRYLIKTRGQQVTLSCSPISGHRSVSWYQQTPGQGLQFLFEYFSETQRNKGNFPGRFSGRQFSNSRSEMNVSTLELGDSALYLCASSLAPQQGNYGYTFGSGTRLTVV.

The chain recombines TRBV6-2 or TRBV6-3 with TRBJ1-2; unclear D gene. The length of the CDR3 is 13 residues. The V and J ends lost 6 bases and 3 bases respectively, with 11 bases between them. The V gene's germline CDR1 is MNHEY and CDR2 SVGEGT. The CDR3 sequence is CASRPYQDYGYTF. CDR3 sequence (DNA): TGTGCCAGCAGGCCTTATCAAGACTATGGCTACACCTTC.